Below, 24 T cell receptor beta chains from the same sample are listed, as sequenced in a study of cytomegalovirus exposure and HLA in healthy donors. Primers included in the PCR were 60 Vbeta and 13 Jbeta primers. TCRdb's copy holds only in-frame clones and misses some; the assay was immunoSEQ multiplex PCR. This repertoire shows some 200,000 clones, approximately 80% found once; its top ten account for under 0.75%. The sample comprised PBMCs. Source of these receptors: a boy younger than 18 in good health and CMV-seronegative.

This chain joins TRBV25-1 and TRBJ2-7; 13 nucleotides match TRBD2. Trimming at V came to 6 bases and at J to 6 bases, leaving 11 bases not matched to a gene. CDR1 MGHDK and CDR2 SYGVNS come from the germline V gene. The CDR3 runs to 16 residues. The CDR3 protein is CASSTRATSGRLEQYF. The CDR3 nucleotides are TGTGCCAGCAGCACTAGGGCGACTAGCGGGAGGCTCGAGCAGTACTTC.

The V gene is TRBV7-9, the J gene TRBJ2-1; perhaps TRBD1 as D (7 bases). The CDR3 is made up of 15 amino acids. Germline values: CDR1 SEHNR, CDR2 FQNEAQ (reference sequence). Trimming took off 1 base at V and 9 bases at J, with 16 bases between the two ends. CDR3 bases: TGTGCCAGCAGCTTAGGAGACAGGGAGGCCGGTGAGCAGTTCTTC. It specifies CASSLGDREAGEQFF.

The chain carries TRBV6-1 and TRBJ1-1, with D possibly being TRBD1 (6 bases). Trimming stripped 6 bases from V and 3 bases from J, with 11 bases between. The length of the CDR3 is 13 residues. From germline, CDR1 is MNHNS and CDR2 SASEGT. The CDR3 loop reads CASSWTAHTEAFF. The CDR3 DNA follows: TGTGCCAGCAGCTGGACAGCCCACACTGAAGCTTTCTTT.

This chain links TRBV28 with TRBJ2-7; TRBD1 matches at 8 bases. V was clipped by 6 bases and J by 2 bases; unmatched bases: 9. The CDR3 loop spans 15 amino acids. CDR1 MDHEN and CDR2 SYDVKM come from the germline V gene. The CDR3 DNA reads TGTGCCAGCAGCAACCACCAGGACAGGGCCTACGAGCAGTACTTC. It is translated as CASSNHQDRAYEQYF.

The chain has TRBV7-2 and TRBJ1-1; D is perhaps TRBD1 (5 bases). The CDR3 is 15 residues long. V lost 0 bases and J lost 0, with 8 bases in between. Germline CDR1 SGHTA, CDR2 FQGNSA. The CDR3 nucleotides read TGTGCCAGCAGCTTAGCTCGGGGGATGAACACTGAAGCTTTCTTT. Its protein product is CASSLARGMNTEAFF.

CDR3 amino acids: CASSPRRGGTGELFF. CDR3 coding DNA: TGTGCCAGCAGCCCTCGACGGGGGGGAACCGGGGAGCTGTTTTTT. The chain carries TRBV11-3 and TRBJ2-2, with 8 nucleotides matching TRBD2. Germline CDR1 SGHNT, CDR2 YENEEA. The CDR3 length is 15 residues. The junction had 7 bases not matched to a gene; V was cut back by 5 bases and J by 5 bases. The entire variable domain, with the rest obtained from reference TRBV11-3 and TRBJ2-2, is as follows: EAGVVQSPRYKIIEKKQPVAFWCNPISGHNTLYWYLQNLGQGPELLIRYENEEAVDDSQLPKDRFSAERLKGVDSTLKIQPAELGDSAVYLCASSPRRGGTGELFFGEGSRLTVL.

V usage is TRBV10-2 and J usage is TRBJ2-1; 9 bases align to TRBD2. With 3 bases clipped from V and 5 bases from J, the junction kept 14 bases outside the gene matches. The CDR3 sequence is 18 residues long. Germline V gene sequence: CDR1 WSHSY, CDR2 SAAADI. This CDR3 reads CASSDLPRLAGQNNEQFF. DNA of the CDR3: TGCGCCAGCAGTGACCTTCCCCGGCTAGCGGGGCAAAACAATGAGCAGTTCTTC.

V is TRBV6-1 and J is TRBJ1-6; 9 positions match TRBD1. Germline loops: CDR1 MNHNS, CDR2 SASEGT. The CDR3 totals 16 residues. With 2 bases clipped from V and 6 bases from J, the junction kept 5 bases outside the gene matches. CDR3 coding DNA: TGTGCCAGCAGTGAAATTGGGACAGGGTCTAATTCACCCCTCCACTTT. Amino acids: CASSEIGTGSNSPLHF.

The genes are TRBV7-2 and TRBJ1-6; D is ambiguous. Germline values: CDR1 SGHTA, CDR2 FQGNSA. Between the trimmed V and J ends, which lost 5 bases and 7 bases, there was a span of 3 bases. CDR3 length equals 11 residues. CDR3 nucleotides: TGTGCCAGCAGCCTAAATTCACCCCTCCACTTT. Protein product: CASSLNSPLHF.

V and J are TRBV14 and TRBJ2-7, with D perhaps TRBD1 (7 bases). Germline assignment: CDR1 SGHDN and CDR2 FVKESK. The V and J ends lost 0 bases and 3 bases respectively, with 18 bases between them. This CDR3 has 17 residues. This chain's CDR3 is CASSQEARRDRIYEQYF. The CDR3 DNA follows: TGTGCCAGCAGCCAAGAAGCAAGGCGGGACAGAATCTACGAGCAGTACTTC.

This chain connects TRBV5-1 to TRBJ1-2; 8 bases agree with TRBD1. This CDR3 comprises 15 residues. The germline gives CDR1 SGHRS, CDR2 YFSETQ. J gave up 8 bases and V 0 bases, and 9 bases lay outside the gene matches. The CDR3 reads CASSLERQGAGGYTF. CDR3 sequence (DNA): TGCGCCAGCAGCTTGGAGCGGCAGGGGGCTGGCGGCTACACCTTC.

This rearrangement joins TRBV5-1 to TRBJ2-5; 7 bases are a match to TRBD1. Germline CDR1 and CDR2: SGHRS and YFSETQ. V trimming: 1 base; J trimming: 3 bases; junction bases outside the gene matches: 6. The CDR3 covers 15 residues. The CDR3 sequence: CASSLPDRDKETQYF. CDR3 DNA sequence: TGCGCCAGCAGCTTGCCCGACAGGGATAAAGAGACCCAGTACTTC.

The chain joins TRBV6-6 to TRBJ1-2; D may be TRBD1 (6 bases). The germline CDR1 and CDR2 sequences are MNHNY and SVGAGI (reference sequence). This CDR3 spans 14 amino acids. Trimming took off 10 bases at V and 3 bases at J, with 18 bases between the two ends. The CDR3 reads CATAGGGAYYGYTF. Here the CDR3 DNA reads TGTGCCACGGCCGGGGGGGGCGCCTACTATGGCTACACCTTC.

The chain is built from TRBV5-4 and TRBJ1-6; the D gene is possibly TRBD1 (6 bases). CDR1 and CDR2 (germline): SGHNT, YYREEE (reference sequence). The CDR3 is 15 amino acids. Trimming left V 3 bases short and J 5 bases short, with 12 bases between. CDR3 nucleotides: TGTGCCAGCAGCTCCGAGGGACATAATAATTCACCCCTCCACTTT. It encodes CASSSEGHNNSPLHF.

The V call is TRBV19, the J call TRBJ1-4; D ambiguous. The V end lost 7 bases, the J end lost 8 bases, and 5 bases lay between the germline ends. CDR1 is LNHDA, CDR2 SQIVND, per germline (reference sequence). The CDR3 has 10 residues. This CDR3 reads CASMREKLFF. The DNA of the CDR3 is TGTGCCAGTATGCGAGAAAAACTGTTTTTT.

The chain uses TRBV6-1 and TRBJ1-6; D might be TRBD1 (5 bases). The germline CDR1 and CDR2 sequences are MNHNS and SASEGT. The CDR3 spans 16 residues. The germline V and J ends were trimmed by 0 bases and 7 bases, with 13 bases remaining between them. This chain's CDR3 is CASSEAGGSLNSPLHF. The CDR3 DNA sequence: TGTGCCAGCAGTGAAGCCGGGGGATCCTTGAATTCACCCCTCCACTTT.

This clone has just a few counts. Other DNA sequences from this sample encode an identical CDR3 as well. The chain employs TRBV5-4 and TRBJ1-1; D is unresolved. This CDR3 has 14 residues. Trimming pared 1 base from V and 1 base from J, leaving 8 bases between. The V gene's germline CDR1 is SGHNT and CDR2 YYREEE (reference sequence). In nucleotides, the CDR3 is TGTGCCAGCAGCTTGAACTCAAGGAACACTGAAGCTTTCTTT. Protein: CASSLNSRNTEAFF.

The V gene is TRBV19, the J gene TRBJ1-1; maybe TRBD1 (5 bases). The CDR3 contains 13 residues. Per germline, CDR1 LNHDA and CDR2 SQIVND (reference sequence). The V and J ends lost 5 bases and 4 bases respectively, with 11 bases between them. CDR3 bases: TGTGCCAGTAGTCGGAAGGGGTTCACTGAAGCTTTCTTT. Its translation is CASSRKGFTEAFF.

This clone was observed once. The chain recombines TRBV5-5 with TRBJ1-2, with D possibly matching TRBD1 (6 bases). V lost 0 bases, J lost 4 bases, and 10 bases lay in between. The CDR3 is 14 amino acids. The germline V gene encodes CDR1 SGHKS and CDR2 YYEKEE (reference sequence). The DNA of the CDR3 is TGTGCCAGCAGCTTGGATTGGACAGCCTATGGCTACACCTTC. Amino acids: CASSLDWTAYGYTF.

The chain has TRBV7-9 and TRBJ2-2, with 8 bases lining up with TRBD1. Per the germline V gene, CDR1 is SEHNR and CDR2 is FQNEAQ (reference sequence). This CDR3 is built from 17 residues. With 1 base clipped from V and 1 base from J, the junction kept 5 bases outside the gene matches. This CDR3 reads CASSLGEDRVNTGELFF. The CDR3 DNA is TGTGCCAGCAGCTTAGGGGAGGACAGGGTGAACACCGGGGAGCTGTTTTTT. Full variable domain (missing parts from reference TRBV7-9 and TRBJ2-2): DTGVSQNPRHKITKRGQNVTFRCDPISEHNRLYWYRQTLGQGPEFLTYFQNEAQLEKSRLLSDRFSAERPKGSFSTLEIQRTEQGDSAMYLCASSLGEDRVNTGELFFGEGSRLTVL.

This clone was counted a single time. This rearrangement joins TRBV5-8 to TRBJ1-2; the match to TRBD1 covers 7 bases. V trimming: 3 bases; J trimming: 6 bases; junction bases outside the gene matches: 8. CDR1 and CDR2 (germline): SGHTS, YDEGEE. There are 14 residues in the CDR3. As DNA, the CDR3 is TGTGCCAGCAGCTCGGGTTACAGGGGCGATGGCTACACCTTC. Residues: CASSSGYRGDGYTF.

CDR3 in amino acids: CASSPGGGSTDTQYF. Here the CDR3 DNA reads TGCGCCAGCAGCCCCGGGGGTGGGAGCACAGATACGCAGTATTTT. This chain connects TRBV5-1 to TRBJ2-3; D may be TRBD2 (6 bases). Trimming removed 4 bases from V and 0 bases from J, with 12 bases in between. The germline CDR1 and CDR2 sequences are SGHRS and YFSETQ. The CDR3 sequence is 15 residues long.

This chain links TRBV15 with TRBJ2-7; no clear D gene. Trimming left V 2 bases short and J 3 bases short, with 8 bases between. Germline-derived CDR1 and CDR2 are LNHNV and YYDKDF (reference sequence). The CDR3 loop spans 13 amino acids. The CDR3 loop is CATSRRSGYEQYF. The DNA for the CDR3 is TGTGCCACCAGCAGAAGATCGGGCTACGAGCAGTACTTC.

V usage is TRBV15 and J usage is TRBJ1-2, with 7 positions matching TRBD1. V gave up 6 bases and J gave up 0 bases; unmatched junction bases: 13. Germline V gives CDR1 LNHNV, CDR2 YYDKDF (reference sequence). CDR3 length equals 17 residues. For the CDR3, the DNA is TGTGCCACCAGTGAACCGGGACAGTTTATAGCTAACTATGGCTACACCTTC. Translation gives CATSEPGQFIANYGYTF.